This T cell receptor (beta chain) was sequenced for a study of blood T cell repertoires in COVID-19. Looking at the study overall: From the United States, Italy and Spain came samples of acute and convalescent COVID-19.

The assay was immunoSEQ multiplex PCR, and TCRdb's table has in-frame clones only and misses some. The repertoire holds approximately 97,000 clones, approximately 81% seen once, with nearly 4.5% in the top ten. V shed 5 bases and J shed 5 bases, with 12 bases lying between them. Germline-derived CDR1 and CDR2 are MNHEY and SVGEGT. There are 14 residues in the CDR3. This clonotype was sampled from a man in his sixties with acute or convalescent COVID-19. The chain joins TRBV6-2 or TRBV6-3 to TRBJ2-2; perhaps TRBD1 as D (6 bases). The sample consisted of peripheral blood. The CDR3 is CASSVVRGTGELFF. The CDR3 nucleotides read TGTGCCAGCAGTGTGGTCAGGGGTACCGGGGAGCTGTTTTTT.